A selection of T cell receptor beta chains follows, all from one sample in a study of blood T cell repertoires in COVID-19. TCRdb's copy holds only in-frame clones and misses some; the assay was immunoSEQ multiplex PCR. The table lists 150,000 to 200,000 clones, around four fifths of them singletons. The sample was peripheral blood. These receptors all come from a man in his fifties or sixties with COVID-19, enrolled during active disease. Both conserved end residues are part of each CDR3.

J,V,CDR3
TRBJ1-1,TRBV4-1,CASSPGRQAMNTEAFF
TRBJ2-3,TRBV5-8,CASSLSLARTTDTQYF
TRBJ1-5,TRBV5-6,CASTNGMVRGQPQHF
TRBJ2-7,TRBV27,CASALYRDRGNEQYF
TRBJ2-4,TRBV6-1,CASSDWLAKNIQYF
TRBJ2-1,TRBV6-6,CASRLATEQFF
TRBJ1-2,TRBV3-1/TRBV3-2,CASTQAKTDGYTF
TRBJ1-1,TRBV7-9,CASSPEGGSEAFF
TRBJ1-1,TRBV5-1,CASSPRGQNTEAFF
TRBJ1-2,TRBV5-4,CALTGSPNYGYTF
TRBJ1-3,TRBV10-3,CAISERGQGESGNTIYF
TRBJ2-7,TRBV28,CASSPLAGGSAYEQYF
TRBJ1-1,TRBV5-1,CASSLGGITEAFF
TRBJ2-4,TRBV5-4,CASSRGDRGAENIQYF
TRBJ1-3,TRBV9,CASSIGRGLGNTIYF
TRBJ2-3,TRBV11-2,CASSLPLEGVADTQYF
TRBJ1-2,TRBV4-3,CASSQDTARGGYTF
TRBJ1-1,TRBV5-1,CASSLQGRGANTEAFF
TRBJ1-6,TRBV27,CASSPHRGGNSPLHF
TRBJ1-5,TRBV4-1,CASSQDGGGNQPQHF
TRBJ1-2,TRBV5-5,CASSGLRYGTGKANYGYTF
TRBJ2-7,TRBV7-9,CASRPSSYEQYF
TRBJ2-5,TRBV5-1,CASSLSGGAEETQYF
TRBJ1-1,TRBV18,CASSPPPVPGQAFF
TRBJ1-5,TRBV2,CASRSGVQGEQPQHF
TRBJ1-3,TRBV28,CASSNPTGRLSGNTIYF
TRBJ1-1,TRBV29-1,CSVGGPTAEAFF
TRBJ1-2,TRBV5-1,CASSPNTGSLVYTF
TRBJ2-7,TRBV19,CANDYPPGHPAPYEQYF
TRBJ2-3,TRBV21-1,CASSKGRFSTDTQYF
TRBJ1-2,TRBV6-5,CASSSGGGYTF
TRBJ1-2,TRBV25-1,CASSELTGYGYTF
TRBJ1-1,TRBV27,CASRDAGGTEAFF
TRBJ1-1,TRBV4-1,CASSPLGAGRMNTEAFF
TRBJ1-5,TRBV10-2,CASSELPFGGRGQPQHF
TRBJ1-5,TRBV7-2,CASSLVGSGHSNQPQHF